These 13 T cell receptor beta chains were all obtained from the same sample, sequenced in a study of cytomegalovirus exposure and HLA in healthy donors. This PCR relied on a set of 60 Vbeta primers and 13 Jbeta primers. Generated by immunoSEQ multiplex PCR, the TCRdb table keeps only in-frame clones and is missing some. This sample carries approximately 150,000 clones, about 75% of them seen once, and the ten largest clones take 6.3%. Sequencing was carried out using PBMCs. The source is a man between 40 and 49 years old in good health and CMV-seropositive.

The chain links TRBV7-9 to TRBJ2-5; D perhaps matches TRBD2 (5 bases). This CDR3 has 13 residues. Germline V CDR1 and CDR2: SEHNR, FQNEAQ (reference sequence). Trimming removed 3 bases from V and 9 bases from J, with 14 bases in between. The CDR3 region is CASSFQERAAQYF. Here the CDR3 DNA reads TGTGCCAGCAGCTTCCAGGAAAGAGCGGCCCAGTACTTC.

This chain uses TRBV10-1 with TRBJ2-7; D is perhaps TRBD1 (6 bases). Deletions cut 3 bases from V and 6 bases from J, with 18 bases between. The CDR3 is 15 amino acids. The germline V gene encodes CDR1 WNHNN and CDR2 SYGVQD (reference sequence). The CDR3 here is CASSDGDLYRAEQYF. The CDR3 DNA follows: TGCGCCAGCAGTGACGGGGACCTTTACAGGGCCGAGCAGTACTTC.

This clone was recorded a few times. The chain links TRBV5-1 to TRBJ2-2; tentatively, D is TRBD2 (5 bases). CDR3 length: 16 residues. The germline V gene encodes CDR1 SGHRS and CDR2 YFSETQ. Deletions cut 0 bases from V and 4 bases from J, with 13 bases between. The DNA for the CDR3 is TGCGCCAGCAGCTTGGCCGGAGGCGTAGTCACCGGGGAGCTGTTTTTT. Its translation is CASSLAGGVVTGELFF.

The chain carries TRBV18 and TRBJ2-1; D might be TRBD1 (6 bases). This CDR3 has 15 amino acids. CDR1 and CDR2 from the germline V gene are KGHSH and LQKENI. V was clipped by 0 bases and J by 0 bases, with 6 bases between them. CDR3 protein: CASSPPDSSYNEQFF. The CDR3 DNA sequence: TGTGCCAGCTCACCACCGGACAGCTCCTACAATGAGCAGTTCTTC.

With respect to this clone: One junction end disagrees with the germline gene, perhaps due to a read error. The J gene is TRBJ2-6, the V gene TRBV19; the D gene is possibly TRBD2 (6 bases). This CDR3 is built from 14 residues. In germline, CDR1 is LNHDA, CDR2 SQIVND (reference sequence). Here the CDR3 DNA reads TGTGCCAGTACCCGCGGGAATGGGGCCAACGGCCTGACTTTC. Its protein product is CASTRGNGANGLTF.

The rearrangement links TRBV5-1 to TRBJ2-7; TRBD2 aligns across 13 bases. CDR1 SGHRS and CDR2 YFSETQ come from the germline V gene. V was clipped by 4 bases and J by 3 bases; unmatched bases: 4. The CDR3 has 15 residues. The CDR3 reads CASSQGLAGNYEQYF. As DNA, the CDR3 is TGCGCCAGCAGCCAGGGACTAGCGGGGAACTACGAGCAGTACTTC.

A single count supports this clone. Its ends do not fully match the called genes, so a read error is possible. The chain combines TRBV27 with TRBJ1-1; a weak D match, TRBD1 (5 bases). The CDR3 runs to 13 residues. Germline assignment: CDR1 MNHEY and CDR2 SMNVEV (reference sequence). As DNA, the CDR3 is TGTGCCAGCAGTGTATCACAGGAAGATGAAGCTTTCTTT. Protein sequence: CASSVSQEDEAFF.

This clone showed up just once. The chain joins TRBV2 to TRBJ2-1, with 8 positions matching TRBD1. CDR1 and CDR2 (germline): SNHLY, FYNNEI. V lost 6 bases to trimming and J lost 2 bases; unmatched junction nucleotides: 0. This CDR3 has 13 residues. CDR3 loop: CASRQGAYNEQFF. Written as DNA, the CDR3 is TGTGCCAGCAGACAGGGGGCCTACAATGAGCAGTTCTTC. Drawing the rest from reference TRBV2 and TRBJ2-1, the complete variable domain is EPEVTQTPSHQVTQMGQEVILRCVPISNHLYFYWYRQILGQKVEFLVSFYNNEISEKSEIFDDQFSVERPDGSNFTLKIRSTKLEDSAMYFCASRQGAYNEQFFGPGTRLTVL.

In its sample, this clone was seen a few times. V usage is TRBV5-1 and J usage is TRBJ2-3; maybe TRBD2 (6 bases). V lost 0 bases to trimming and J lost 0 bases, with 11 bases between them. Germline lookup yields CDR1 SGHRS and CDR2 YFSETQ. The CDR3 has 16 residues. CDR3 nucleotide sequence: TGCGCCAGCAGCTTGGCTAGCGCCACTAGCACAGATACGCAGTATTTT. Its translation is CASSLASATSTDTQYF.

The chain links TRBV14 to TRBJ2-3; TRBD1 is a possible D gene (5 bases). The CDR3 consists of 15 residues. With 1 base removed from V and 4 bases from J, the gap between germline ends came to 12 bases. The germline CDR1 and CDR2 sequences are SGHDN and FVKESK. The CDR3 coding sequence is TGTGCCAGCAGCCAAGTGGGGCTGGACGCAGATACGCAGTATTTT. Amino acid sequence: CASSQVGLDADTQYF.

The chain is built from TRBV6-1 and TRBJ1-5, with a possible D match to TRBD1 (5 bases). Germline V gene data show CDR1 as MNHNS and CDR2 as SASEGT. V was trimmed by 7 bases and J by 5 bases, leaving 12 bases between them. CDR3 length equals 13 residues. The CDR3: CASNPGDYQPQHF. CDR3 DNA: TGTGCCAGCAACCCGGGGGACTATCAGCCCCAGCATTTT.

This chain links TRBV15 with TRBJ2-7; no clear D gene. Germline V gene lookup returns CDR1 LNHNV and CDR2 YYDKDF (reference sequence). Trimming took off 0 bases at V and 3 bases at J, with 9 bases between the two ends. This CDR3 has 14 residues. CDR3 amino acids: CATSRDAGLYEQYF. CDR3 nucleotide sequence: TGTGCCACCAGCAGAGATGCCGGTCTCTACGAGCAGTACTTC.

This chain joins TRBV29-1 and TRBJ2-7, with 7 bases lining up with TRBD2. The V segment lost 6 bases and the J segment 3 bases; nucleotides outside the gene matches: 2. The CDR3 contains 11 residues. Germline V lookup: CDR1 SQVTM, CDR2 ANQGSEA. The CDR3 nucleotides read TGCAGCGTGGAGCGGGACTACGAGCAGTACTTC. It is translated as CSVERDYEQYF.